The clone carrying this TCR beta chain came up many times. The CDR3 is 14 residues long. V lost 7 bases to trimming and J lost 7 bases, with 20 bases between them. This record belongs to a study of identical twins. TCRdb independently ran MiXCR on the 5' RACE reads; one entry per CDR3 protein. The sample has approximately 350,000 distinct CDR3 sequences, approximately 13% seen once. These same records also appear under a second study, on yellow fever vaccine responses in identical twins.

V usage is TRBV12-3 or TRBV12-4 and J usage is TRBJ2-7, with a tentative D call TRBD2 (5 bases). The material sequenced was CD8+ T cells sorted from blood. This receptor was identified in a woman in her late teens or twenties in good health. This chain's CDR3 is CASKAAGDNGEQYV. The CDR3 bases are TGTGCCAGCAAAGCGGCAGGCGATAACGGAGAGCAGTACGTC.